The 14 T cell receptor beta chains reported below all come from one sample, sequenced in a study of CD8 T cells in Susac syndrome. RNA in amounts of roughly 0.5 to 1 ug was reverse transcribed with random hexamers. TCRdb re-called the immunoSEQ multiplex PCR reads through MiXCR, storing one row per CDR3 protein. This table holds approximately 150,000 distinct CDR3 sequences, roughly 94% found once. The specimen was CD4+ T cells from PBMCs. These receptors all stem from a human donor with multiple sclerosis.

The CDR3 protein is CASSLTGSRRDSNQPQHF. The DNA for the CDR3 is TGTGCCAGCAGTCTTACCGGTTCCAGGAGAGATAGCAATCAGCCCCAGCATTTT. This chain joins TRBV12-3 or TRBV12-4 and TRBJ1-5, with D unclear. This CDR3 is 18 amino acids long. The V end was cut by 5 bases, the J end by 0 bases, with 20 bases between.

The V call is TRBV6-5, the J call TRBJ1-1; D is uncertain. CDR1 is MNHEY, CDR2 SVGAGI, per germline. The CDR3 is 15 amino acids. V lost 2 bases and J 0 bases, leaving 10 bases between the germline ends. The CDR3 loop is CASSYTMWVNTEAFF. The DNA of the CDR3 is TGTGCCAGCAGTTACACGATGTGGGTGAACACTGAAGCTTTCTTT.

The rearrangement links TRBV7-9 to TRBJ2-7, with unresolved D. Germline loops: CDR1 SEHNR, CDR2 FQNEAQ (reference sequence). Trimming pared 6 bases from V and 1 base from J, leaving 13 bases between. This CDR3 contains 14 residues. The CDR3 DNA follows: TGTGCCAGCAGGCCCATCGGCGAGTCCTACGAGCAGTACTTC. Its protein is CASRPIGESYEQYF.

The gene calls are TRBV30 and TRBJ2-1; 7 bases match TRBD2. J was trimmed by 7 bases and V by 2 bases; bases with no gene match: 8. Germline V gene lookup returns CDR1 GTSNPN and CDR2 SVGIG (reference sequence). The CDR3 covers 14 residues. The CDR3 nucleotides are TGTGCCTGGAGTAAAGCGGGGTATCGTAATGAGCAGTTCTTC. Translation gives CAWSKAGYRNEQFF.

The V and J genes are TRBV29-1 and TRBJ2-3; D unclear. Trimming took 7 bases from V and 6 from J, leaving 11 bases between them. The CDR3 has 11 residues. CDR1 and CDR2 from the germline V gene are SQVTM and ANQGSEA. CDR3 loop: CSAGPQDTQYF. Here the CDR3 DNA reads TGCAGCGCCGGGCCCCAGGATACGCAGTATTTT.

The chain links TRBV20-1 to TRBJ2-5; D may be TRBD1 (5 bases). The germline gives CDR1 DFQATT, CDR2 SNEGSKA (reference sequence). V lost 5 bases to trimming and J lost 0 bases, with 10 bases between them. There are 13 residues in the CDR3. The CDR3 sequence is CSADKDNQETQYF. For the CDR3, the DNA is TGCAGTGCTGACAAGGACAACCAAGAGACCCAGTACTTC.

This clonotype was detected only once. The V and J genes are TRBV7-9 and TRBJ2-3, with TRBD2 identical over 12 bases. Germline CDR1 SEHNR, CDR2 FQNEAQ (reference sequence). The CDR3 extends over 18 amino acids. Trimming removed 2 bases from V and 6 bases from J; junction bases left unmatched: 12. CDR3 sequence: CASSLTASGRALVDTQYF. In DNA form, the CDR3 reads TGTGCCAGCAGCTTAACGGCTAGCGGGAGGGCCCTCGTCGATACGCAGTATTTT. Full variable domain (outside the CDR3, taken from reference TRBV7-9 and TRBJ2-3): DTGVSQNPRHKITKRGQNVTFRCDPISEHNRLYWYRQTLGQGPEFLTYFQNEAQLEKSRLLSDRFSAERPKGSFSTLEIQRTEQGDSAMYLCASSLTASGRALVDTQYFGPGTRLTVL.

This sequence joins TRBV5-6 and TRBJ1-2; TRBD1 matches 8 bases. V was clipped by 2 bases and J by 2 bases; unmatched bases: 5. Germline lookup yields CDR1 SGHDT and CDR2 YYEEEE. CDR3 length: 15 amino acids. The CDR3 region has the DNA TGTGCCAGCAGCTTCCAGGACAGGGAAAACTATGGCTACACCTTC. Amino acid sequence: CASSFQDRENYGYTF.

CDR3 region: CASSYEAGVSTEAFF. The CDR3 DNA reads TGTGCCAGCAGTTACGAAGCGGGGGTGAGCACTGAAGCTTTCTTT. The chain has TRBV6-5 and TRBJ1-1; D possibly corresponds to TRBD1 (5 bases). Germline loops: CDR1 MNHEY, CDR2 SVGAGI. The CDR3 covers 15 residues. The germline V and J ends were trimmed by 2 bases and 4 bases, with 14 bases remaining between them.

The chain joins TRBV7-9 to TRBJ1-2; D not certain. The CDR3 spans 15 residues. V was trimmed by 4 bases and J by 2 bases, leaving 14 bases between them. Germline CDR1 SEHNR, CDR2 FQNEAQ (reference sequence). DNA of the CDR3: TGTGCCAGCAGCTCGGGTTTGGCGGGCAACTATGGCTACACCTTC. Its protein product is CASSSGLAGNYGYTF.

The rearrangement links TRBV30 to TRBJ2-7; D might be TRBD1 (6 bases). The germline CDR1 and CDR2 sequences are GTSNPN and SVGIG (reference sequence). V shed 1 base and J shed 3 bases, with 16 bases lying between them. This CDR3 has 15 amino acids. The CDR3, as DNA: TGTGCCTGGAGTGCCTCTCGGACAGTGAACTACGAGCAGTACTTC. Translating gives CAWSASRTVNYEQYF.

The genes are TRBV2 and TRBJ2-3; 7 positions agree with TRBD1. Germline V gene sequence: CDR1 SNHLY, CDR2 FYNNEI. The V and J ends lost 6 bases and 0 bases, in that order; junction bases with no gene match: 3. This CDR3 has 14 amino acids. CDR3 DNA: TGTGCCAGCAGGACGACAGGGAGCACAGATACGCAGTATTTT. Protein product: CASRTTGSTDTQYF.

V usage is TRBV18 and J usage is TRBJ2-3; D may correspond to TRBD1 or TRBD2 (5 bases each). The V end was cut by 1 base, the J end by 1 base, with 9 bases between. The CDR3 contains 15 residues. CDR1 is KGHSH, CDR2 LQKENI, per germline. The CDR3, as DNA: TGTGCCAGCTCACCACGAGGGACGGGCACAGATACGCAGTATTTT. Translating gives CASSPRGTGTDTQYF.

Written as DNA, the CDR3 is TGCAGTGCTAAATACAGGGTTAGCGAGCAGTACTTC. Encoded protein: CSAKYRVSEQYF. This chain connects TRBV20-1 to TRBJ2-7; TRBD1 is a possible D gene (6 bases). V was pared by 4 bases and J by 6 bases, with 13 bases between. Germline V gene lookup returns CDR1 DFQATT and CDR2 SNEGSKA (reference sequence). This CDR3 has 12 residues.